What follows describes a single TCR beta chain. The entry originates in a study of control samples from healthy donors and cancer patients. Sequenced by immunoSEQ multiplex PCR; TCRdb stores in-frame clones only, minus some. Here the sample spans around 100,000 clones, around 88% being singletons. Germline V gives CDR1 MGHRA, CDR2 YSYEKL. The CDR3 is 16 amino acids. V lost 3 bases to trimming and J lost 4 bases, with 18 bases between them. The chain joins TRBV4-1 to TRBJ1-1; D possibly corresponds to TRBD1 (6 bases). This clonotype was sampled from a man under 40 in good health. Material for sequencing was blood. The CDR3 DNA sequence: TGCGCCAGCAGCCATGATGGTCTGGGCAGGGGCACTGAAGCTTTCTTT. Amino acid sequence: CASSHDGLGRGTEAFF.